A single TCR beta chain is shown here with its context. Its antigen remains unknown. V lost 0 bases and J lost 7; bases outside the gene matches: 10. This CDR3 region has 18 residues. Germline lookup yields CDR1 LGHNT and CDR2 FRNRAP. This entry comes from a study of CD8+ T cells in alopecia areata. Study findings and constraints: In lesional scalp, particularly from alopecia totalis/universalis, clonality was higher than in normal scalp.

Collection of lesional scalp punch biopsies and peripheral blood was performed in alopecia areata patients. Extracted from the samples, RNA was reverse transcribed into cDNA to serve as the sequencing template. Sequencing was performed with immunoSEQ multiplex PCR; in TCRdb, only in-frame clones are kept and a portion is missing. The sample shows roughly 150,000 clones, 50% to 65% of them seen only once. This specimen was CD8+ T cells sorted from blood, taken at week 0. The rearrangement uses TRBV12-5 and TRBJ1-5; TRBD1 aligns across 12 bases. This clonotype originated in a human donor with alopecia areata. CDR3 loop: CASGLVGTGTGGGQPQHF. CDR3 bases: TGTGCTAGTGGTTTGGTCGGCACCGGGACAGGGGGCGGACAGCCCCAGCATTTT. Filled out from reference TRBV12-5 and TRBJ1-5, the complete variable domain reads DARVTQTPRHKVTEMGQEVTMRCQPILGHNTVFWYRQTMMQGLELLAYFRNRAPLDDSGMPKDRFSAEMPDATLATLKIQPSEPRDSAVYFCASGLVGTGTGGGQPQHFGDGTRLSIL.